These 5 T cell receptor beta chains share one sample of origin, sequenced in a study of shared clonotypes between healthy human individuals. Method: immunoSEQ multiplex PCR; TCRdb's copy keeps in-frame clones and lacks some. The sample has roughly 2 million clones, about 94% seen once. In the naive CD8 group, cells lacked CD45RO and were positively selected for CCR7, so terminally differentiated effector memory CD45RA+ cells were left out. Material for sequencing was naive CD8+ T cells sorted from blood. The receptors were sampled from a man between 18 and 35 years old in good health.

This clone was detected once. The rearrangement joins TRBV7-2 to TRBJ2-5; D not certain. The CDR3 runs 11 residues. The V end lost 4 bases, the J end lost 5 bases, and 5 bases lay between the germline ends. Germline V lookup: CDR1 SGHTA, CDR2 FQGNSA. As DNA, the CDR3 is TGTGCCAGCAGCTACAGTGAGACCCAGTACTTC. This codes for CASSYSETQYF.

The sample holds a few counts of this clone. Distinct nucleotide sequences in the sample also encode this CDR3. The chain combines TRBV30 with TRBJ1-5, with 7 bases lining up with TRBD1. The CDR3 extends over 14 amino acids. The V gene end was trimmed by 3 bases and the J gene end by 2 bases; junction bases not matched to a gene: 4. CDR1 and CDR2 from the germline V gene are GTSNPN and SVGIG (reference sequence). The chain's CDR3 is CAWSAGQGNQPQHF. The DNA for the CDR3 is TGTGCCTGGAGCGCCGGACAGGGCAATCAGCCCCAGCATTTT.

This chain connects TRBV29-1 to TRBJ2-7, with 10 bases that match TRBD2. V gave up 0 bases and J gave up 1 base; unmatched junction bases: 3. Germline values: CDR1 SQVTM, CDR2 ANQGSEA. The CDR3 totals 15 residues. This CDR3 reads CSVEDQLAGSYEQYF. The CDR3 DNA reads as TGCAGCGTTGAAGATCAACTAGCGGGGTCCTACGAGCAGTACTTC.

This clone occurred once. The chain joins TRBV5-5 to TRBJ1-1; 8 nucleotides agree with TRBD1. V trimming: 4 bases; J trimming: 4 bases; junction bases outside the gene matches: 9. CDR3 length equals 15 residues. CDR1 and CDR2 from the germline V gene are SGHKS and YYEKEE (reference sequence). The CDR3 loop reads CASSDRTGRVTEAFF. The CDR3 coding sequence is TGTGCCAGCAGCGACCGGACAGGGAGGGTCACTGAAGCTTTCTTT.

The chain links TRBV19 to TRBJ1-5, with D possibly TRBD1 on 5 matching bases. The germline CDR1 and CDR2 sequences are LNHDA and SQIVND (reference sequence). V lost 5 bases to trimming and J lost 0 bases, with 11 bases between them. The CDR3 sequence is 15 residues long. CDR3 loop: CASSGEGYSNQPQHF. CDR3 nucleotide sequence: TGTGCCAGTAGTGGGGAGGGGTATAGCAATCAGCCCCAGCATTTT. Full variable domain (missing parts from reference TRBV19 and TRBJ1-5): DGGITQSPKYLFRKEGQNVTLSCEQNLNHDAMYWYRQDPGQGLRLIYYSQIVNDFQKGDIAEGYSVSREKKESFPLTVTSAQKNPTAFYLCASSGEGYSNQPQHFGDGTRLSIL.